This T cell receptor (beta chain) was found in a study of cytomegalovirus exposure and HLA in healthy donors. Whole-study context: The same platform as the roughly 630 first-cohort repertoires was used for the 100 to 150 validation repertoires, a later analysis reported. Broader study findings: Some public TCRs appeared in many individuals, while most sequences were rare.

This CDR3 spans 13 amino acids. CDR1 is SEHNR and CDR2 is FQNEAQ in the germline V gene (reference sequence). Deletions cut 8 bases from V and 0 bases from J, with 11 bases between. Clones were sequenced by immunoSEQ multiplex PCR, and TCRdb holds only the in-frame ones, with some missing. The data contain around 130,000 clones, 85% to 90% of them singletons. Of note for this clone: Its target is unknown.

The donors were part of the validation cohort, which consisted of about 120 subjects and was separate from the first cohort of 666 subjects. The receptor was isolated from a woman in her twenties or thirties in good health and CMV-seronegative. The chain employs TRBV7-9 and TRBJ2-7; D is ambiguous. The sample comprised PBMCs. DNA of the CDR3: TGTGCCAGCGTAGCTCTTAGCTCCTACGAGCAGTACTTC. Its translation is CASVALSSYEQYF. Filled out from reference TRBV7-9 and TRBJ2-7, the complete variable domain reads DTGVSQNPRHKITKRGQNVTFRCDPISEHNRLYWYRQTLGQGPEFLTYFQNEAQLEKSRLLSDRFSAERPKGSFSTLEIQRTEQGDSAMYLCASVALSSYEQYFGPGTRLTVT.